Presented here are 24 T cell receptor beta chains from one specimen sequenced in a study of metastatic and nonmetastatic thyroid tumors. TCRdb re-analyzed the PCR reads using MiXCR. The sample has roughly 55,000 clones, under 20% seen once. There were no patients who had received any treatment before thyroid surgery. Specimen: blood. These receptors originate from a male donor with papillary thyroid cancer or a benign thyroid nodule (not recorded which). Some clones in this sample may be carry-over from other donors' samples.

This clone was seen ten or more times. V gene TRBV30 combines with J gene TRBJ1-1; D remains unclear. CDR1 is GTSNPN, CDR2 SVGIG, per germline (reference sequence). The length of the CDR3 is 13 residues. Between the trimmed V and J ends, which lost 1 base and 2 bases, there was a span of 8 bases. The CDR3 DNA reads as TGTGCCTGGAGTGGTTGGGGAAACACTGAAGCTTTCTTT. Amino acids: CAWSGWGNTEAFF.

The genes are TRBV7-2 and TRBJ2-3; the D gene is possibly TRBD2 (6 bases). V was clipped by 5 bases and J by 12 bases, with 21 bases between them. The CDR3 is 14 residues long. Germline lookup yields CDR1 SGHTA and CDR2 FQGNSA. The CDR3 DNA sequence: TGTGCCAGCAGCCTTAGCGGATCTCAAGAGACCCAGTATTTT. It specifies CASSLSGSQETQYF. Full variable domain (missing parts from reference TRBV7-2 and TRBJ2-3): GAGVSQSPSNKVTEKGKDVELRCDPISGHTALYWYRQSLGQGLEFLIYFQGNSAPDKSGLPSDRFSAERTGGSVSTLTIQRTQQEDSAVYLCASSLSGSQETQYFGPGTRLTVL.

Comment on this clone: A much larger clonotype is one base distant, so this may be a read error. CDR3 sequence reads: CSARETVGLLAQYF. CDR3 nucleotides: TGCAGTGCTAGAGAGACAGTGGGCCTCTTGGCGCAGTACTTC. This chain joins TRBV20-1 and TRBJ2-7; D possibly corresponds to TRBD1 (5 bases). The CDR3 is made up of 14 amino acids. V was cut by 0 bases and J by 9 bases, with 18 bases left in between. Germline V gives CDR1 DFQATT, CDR2 SNEGSKA (reference sequence).

Details on this clone: An end of the junction does not agree with germline; a read error may underlie this. The rearrangement joins TRBV24-1 to TRBJ2-2; D is possibly TRBD2 (5 bases). Germline-derived CDR1 and CDR2 are KGHDR and SFDVKD. This CDR3 is built from 14 residues. The CDR3 coding sequence is TGTGTCACCAGTGCCAGAGCGAACACCGGGGATCTGTTTTTT. Translation gives CVTSARANTGDLFF.

This clone showed up many times. V is TRBV6-4 and J is TRBJ2-2, with D perhaps TRBD1 (5 bases). The CDR3 runs 13 residues. Germline lookup yields CDR1 MRHNA and CDR2 SNTAGT. V lost 3 bases and J 5 bases, leaving 7 bases between the germline ends. The CDR3 nucleotides read TGTGCCAGCAGTGAAGGGGAAACCGGGGAGCTGTTTTTT. This sequence encodes CASSEGETGELFF.

The chain uses TRBV9 and TRBJ2-2, with D tentatively TRBD1 or TRBD2 (5 bases each). The germline V gene has CDR1 SGDLS and CDR2 YYNGEE. V lost 7 bases to trimming and J lost 0 bases, with 13 bases between them. The CDR3 contains 15 residues. The CDR3 loop reads CASGSGHANTGELFF. The CDR3 bases are TGTGCCAGCGGGTCGGGGCACGCGAACACCGGGGAGCTGTTTTTT. Full variable domain (missing parts from reference TRBV9 and TRBJ2-2): DSGVTQTPKHLITATGQRVTLRCSPRSGDLSVYWYQQSLDQGLQFLIQYYNGEERAKGNILERFSAQQFPDLHSELNLSSLELGDSALYFCASGSGHANTGELFFGEGSRLTVL.

This clone was recorded at least ten times. The chain's CDR3 is CASSPKGANEQFF. The CDR3 nucleotides read TGTGCCAGCAGCCCTAAAGGCGCCAATGAGCAGTTCTTC. The rearrangement joins TRBV9 to TRBJ2-1; D uncertain. Looked up from germline, CDR1 is SGDLS and CDR2 is YYNGEE. The CDR3 totals 13 residues. Trimming stripped 4 bases from V and 6 bases from J, with 11 bases between. Full variable domain (missing parts from reference TRBV9 and TRBJ2-1): DSGVTQTPKHLITATGQRVTLRCSPRSGDLSVYWYQQSLDQGLQFLIQYYNGEERAKGNILERFSAQQFPDLHSELNLSSLELGDSALYFCASSPKGANEQFFGPGTRLTVL.

This clone was recorded at least ten times. This chain links TRBV11-2 with TRBJ2-1; D unclear. CDR1 and CDR2 from the germline V gene are SGHAT and FQNNGV. V was shortened by 1 base and J by 2 bases, with 12 bases between the two germline ends. This CDR3 has 16 residues. CDR3 sequence reads: CASSLVRDFPYNEQFF. CDR3 coding DNA: TGTGCCAGCAGCTTAGTCCGTGATTTCCCCTACAATGAGCAGTTCTTC. Filled out from reference TRBV11-2 and TRBJ2-1, the complete variable domain reads EAGVAQSPRYKIIEKRQSVAFWCNPISGHATLYWYQQILGQGPKLLIQFQNNGVVDDSQLPKDRFSAERLKGVDSTLKIQPAKLEDSAVYLCASSLVRDFPYNEQFFGPGTRLTVL.

The sample holds many counts of this clone. The V call is TRBV7-2, the J call TRBJ2-5; unclear D gene. The CDR3 has 12 amino acids. Germline CDR1 is SGHTA and CDR2 is FQGNSA. With 7 bases removed from V and 1 base from J, the gap between germline ends came to 7 bases. CDR3 in amino acids: CASTPSQETQYF. Here the CDR3 DNA reads TGTGCCAGCACCCCTAGCCAAGAGACCCAGTACTTC.

Worth noting for this clone: A much larger clone lies one base from this, so it may be a read error. The genes are TRBV2 and TRBJ1-1; D gene ambiguous. CDR1 SNHLY and CDR2 FYNNEI come from the germline V gene. CDR3 size: 16 residues. In DNA, the CDR3 is TGTGCCAGCAGTGAACTGGGAGCCGAGATGAACACTGAAGCTTCCTTT. It is translated as CASSELGAEMNTEASF.

In this sample, this clone turned up a few times. This chain connects TRBV28 to TRBJ2-7, with D tentatively TRBD1 or TRBD2 (6 bases each). The CDR3 length is 14 residues. Trimming cost V 5 bases and J 3 bases, with 14 bases left between them. CDR1 is MDHEN and CDR2 is SYDVKM in the germline V gene. The CDR3: CASSTGTARYEQYV. As DNA, the CDR3 is TGTGCCAGCAGTACAGGGACTGCTCGCTACGAGCAGTACGTC.

The chain combines TRBV20-1 with TRBJ2-7, with D tentatively TRBD1 or TRBD2 (7 bases each). The CDR3 covers 13 residues. Germline CDR1 DFQATT, CDR2 SNEGSKA (reference sequence). CDR3 sequence (DNA): TGCAGTGCTAGAGGTGACAGGGACTACGATCAGTACGTC. It encodes CSARGDRDYDQYV.

This clone was seen ten or more times. The sample carries other DNA sequences with the same CDR3. This sequence joins TRBV20-1 and TRBJ2-1; 11 bases match TRBD2. Germline-derived CDR1 and CDR2 are DFQATT and SNEGSKA (reference sequence). CDR3 length equals 18 residues. With 5 bases clipped from V and 9 bases from J, the junction kept 21 bases outside the gene matches. This CDR3 reads CSAQTGGSRLAGPGEQFF. In DNA form, the CDR3 reads TGCAGTGCTCAGACAGGGGGGTCGCGACTAGCGGGGCCCGGTGAGCAGTTCTTC.

This clone was seen ten or more times. The J gene is TRBJ2-3, the V gene TRBV5-4, with 7 positions matching TRBD2. This CDR3 is 16 amino acids long. From germline, CDR1 is SGHNT and CDR2 YYREEE (reference sequence). The trim removed 0 bases at V and 3 bases at J, leaving 7 bases unmatched. CDR3 sequence reads: CASSLGGAGPTDTQYF. CDR3 nucleotide sequence: TGTGCCAGCAGCTTGGGGGGAGCGGGACCTACAGATACGCAGTATTTT.

The rearrangement uses TRBV25-1 and TRBJ1-1; D is undetermined. CDR3 length equals 11 residues. From germline, CDR1 is MGHDK and CDR2 SYGVNS. Trimming took off 8 bases at V and 1 base at J, with 5 bases between the two ends. CDR3 nucleotides: TGTGCCAGCGGGAGGAACACTGAAGCTTTCTTT. It translates to CASGRNTEAFF.

This clone came up many times. The chain has TRBV3-1 and TRBJ1-2; D not certain. This CDR3 contains 14 residues. The germline CDR1 and CDR2 sequences are LGHDT and YNNKEL (reference sequence). Trimming took 4 bases from V and 7 from J, leaving 16 bases between them. CDR3 loop: CASSRQDYFPGYTF. CDR3 nucleotide sequence: TGTGCCAGCAGCCGTCAGGACTACTTCCCTGGCTACACCTTC.

This clone was counted at least ten times. This chain links TRBV19 with TRBJ2-6; D call uncertain. CDR3 size: 16 residues. Trimming left V 3 bases short and J 0 bases short, with 9 bases between. Germline values: CDR1 LNHDA, CDR2 SQIVND (reference sequence). The CDR3 here is CASSMLSSSGANVLTF. The CDR3 nucleotides read TGTGCCAGTAGTATGTTAAGCAGCTCTGGGGCCAACGTCCTGACTTTC.

This clone was counted at least ten times. This sequence joins TRBV6-5 and TRBJ1-1; tentatively, D is TRBD1 (5 bases). Germline lookup yields CDR1 MNHEY and CDR2 SVGAGI. CDR3 length equals 15 residues. V was trimmed by 2 bases and J by 2 bases, leaving 12 bases between them. CDR3 sequence: CASSYVQGTNTEAFF. The DNA of the CDR3 is TGTGCCAGCAGTTACGTCCAGGGAACCAACACTGAAGCTTTCTTT.

CDR3: CASRGPGGSTEAFF. The DNA of the CDR3 is TGTGCCAGCAGGGGACCGGGGGGAAGTACTGAAGCTTTCTTT. This rearrangement joins TRBV6-1 to TRBJ1-1; weak D call: TRBD1 (5 bases). This CDR3 has 14 residues. CDR1 and CDR2 (germline): MNHNS, SASEGT. V lost 6 bases and J lost 5, with 16 bases in between.

This clone was seen many times. The rearrangement uses TRBV3-1 and TRBJ2-7; TRBD1 matches 10 bases. Germline V gene lookup returns CDR1 LGHDT and CDR2 YNNKEL (reference sequence). This CDR3 is built from 15 residues. The V and J ends lost 2 bases and 2 bases, in that order; junction bases with no gene match: 3. The CDR3 loop reads CASSQPGQGAYEQYF. CDR3 coding DNA: TGTGCCAGCAGCCAACCAGGACAGGGGGCCTACGAGCAGTACTTC.

This clone was picked up many times. CDR3 nucleotides: TGTGCCAGCACCTCACAGGGGACCTACGAGCAGTACTTC. This encodes CASTSQGTYEQYF. V usage is TRBV7-9 and J usage is TRBJ2-7; 7 positions match TRBD1. Per germline, CDR1 SEHNR and CDR2 FQNEAQ (reference sequence). With V trimmed by 7 bases and J by 2 bases, 5 bases remained unmatched. There are 13 residues in the CDR3. The variable domain in full, with the rest retrieved from reference TRBV7-9 and TRBJ2-7, is DTGVSQNPRHKITKRGQNVTFRCDPISEHNRLYWYRQTLGQGPEFLTYFQNEAQLEKSRLLSDRFSAERPKGSFSTLEIQRTEQGDSAMYLCASTSQGTYEQYFGPGTRLTVT.

There are many counts of this clone. Here the CDR3 DNA reads TGCAGTGCTAGAGTGCCGGGGGGCGGCACTGAAGCTTTCTTT. Encoded protein: CSARVPGGGTEAFF. The chain joins TRBV20-1 to TRBJ1-1; D is perhaps TRBD1 (6 bases). This CDR3 comprises 14 residues. CDR1 and CDR2 (germline): DFQATT, SNEGSKA (reference sequence). With 1 base removed from V and 4 bases from J, the gap between germline ends came to 13 bases.

As regards this clone: A much larger clone is a single base away; this may be a read error. In DNA, the CDR3 is TGTGCCACCAGTGAGGGACTATACGTGGAGACCCAGTACTTC. Amino acid sequence: CATSEGLYVETQYF. V and J are TRBV24-1 and TRBJ2-5; 7 nucleotides agree with TRBD2. The CDR3 has 14 amino acids. J gave up 5 bases and V 4 bases, and 6 bases lay outside the gene matches. Germline V gene sequence: CDR1 KGHDR, CDR2 SFDVKD.

The table lists this clone with many counts. The rearrangement links TRBV28 to TRBJ2-7, with D unresolved. This CDR3 has 13 residues. CDR1 and CDR2 from the germline V gene are MDHEN and SYDVKM. V was cut by 6 bases and J by 2 bases, with 11 bases left in between. CDR3 sequence (DNA): TGTGCCAGCAGGCGTGGGGTGACCTACGAGCAGTACTTC. This sequence encodes CASRRGVTYEQYF.